This T cell receptor beta chain was sequenced during a study of T cell responses to AZD1222 COVID-19 vaccine. TCRdb's table, derived via immunoSEQ multiplex PCR, lists solely in-frame clones and lacks some. The sample includes about 110,000 clones, approximately 90% of them seen just once. The CDR3 is made up of 17 amino acids. CDR1 is SGHAT, CDR2 FQNNGV, per germline. Trimming removed 4 bases from V and 0 bases from J; junction bases left unmatched: 1. Study-wide findings and caveats: Females made up more of the donors, who were largely white British, and clonal diversity may have come out too low.

For this clone: Antigen specificity is unknown.

The chain joins TRBV11-2 to TRBJ2-1; 15 positions agree with TRBD2. The sample in question was peripheral blood, obtained 28 days after the second AZD1222 dose. The clonotype originates from an adult who received the AZD1222 COVID-19 vaccine. The CDR3 is CASSWTSGRGSYNEQFF. In nucleotides, the CDR3 is TGTGCCAGCAGCTGGACTAGCGGGAGGGGCTCCTACAATGAGCAGTTCTTC.